The 16 T cell receptor beta chains listed next were all sequenced from one sample in a study of T cell responses to AZD1222 COVID-19 vaccine. Only in-frame clones appear in the TCRdb table, and some are missing; sequencing was by immunoSEQ multiplex PCR. The sample yields 140,000 to 150,000 clones, around 91% seen once. The specimen was peripheral blood, collected on day 0 of AZD1222 vaccination. The receptors shown here come from an adult in good health.

This clone was picked up a small number of times. The chain couples TRBV6-5 to TRBJ1-1; a weak D match, TRBD1 (6 bases). Germline CDR1 MNHEY, CDR2 SVGAGI. With 9 bases removed from V and 4 bases from J, the gap between germline ends came to 12 bases. The CDR3 is 12 amino acids. The CDR3 DNA is TGTGCCAGTATTTACAGGGCCACTGAAGCTTTCTTT. This codes for CASIYRATEAFF.

The chain is built from TRBV27 and TRBJ1-2; D ambiguous. The germline gives CDR1 MNHEY, CDR2 SMNVEV (reference sequence). The length of the CDR3 is 14 residues. The germline V and J ends were trimmed by 6 bases and 7 bases, with 18 bases remaining between them. The CDR3 DNA sequence: TGTGCCAGCAGCCTCCGGGGATCGGGGAGTGGCTACACCTTC. Protein: CASSLRGSGSGYTF.

The chain is built from TRBV13 and TRBJ2-7; 7 bases are a match to TRBD1. Germline V CDR1 and CDR2: PRHDT, FYEKMQ (reference sequence). J gave up 1 base and V 2 bases, and 2 bases lay outside the gene matches. This CDR3 comprises 14 residues. The CDR3 spells CASSLPGQSYEQYF. The CDR3 DNA follows: TGTGCCAGCAGCTTACCGGGACAGTCCTACGAGCAGTACTTC.

The chain links TRBV10-1 to TRBJ1-1, with D maybe TRBD1 (5 bases). Germline loops: CDR1 WNHNN, CDR2 SYGVQD (reference sequence). The CDR3 contains 13 residues. Trimming shortened V by 6 bases and J by 2 bases, and 10 bases separated the two germline ends. In nucleotides, the CDR3 is TGCGCCAGCAGCCAGGGTTTAAACACTGAAGCTTTCTTT. This gives the protein CASSQGLNTEAFF.

The rearrangement uses TRBV19 and TRBJ2-7; D tentatively reads TRBD1 or TRBD2 (6 bases each). V lost 5 bases and J 6 bases, leaving 20 bases between the germline ends. Per germline, CDR1 LNHDA and CDR2 SQIVND (reference sequence). This CDR3 is 15 amino acids long. Here the CDR3 DNA reads TGTGCCAGTAGTTGGGGGCACGGGGGCCCTTTCGAGCAGTACTTC. Its translation is CASSWGHGGPFEQYF.

V gene TRBV18 combines with J gene TRBJ1-1, with D unclear. CDR1 and CDR2 from the germline V gene are KGHSH and LQKENI. The CDR3 consists of 14 residues. Trimming cost V 8 bases and J 3 bases, with 16 bases left between them. The DNA of the CDR3 is TGTGCCAGCGTACCACCCCCGCCGGACACTGAAGCTTTCTTT. This gives the protein CASVPPPPDTEAFF.

This sequence joins TRBV19 and TRBJ1-5; no reliable D call. The germline CDR1 and CDR2 sequences are LNHDA and SQIVND (reference sequence). V was pared by 3 bases and J by 6 bases, with 9 bases between. The CDR3 has 13 amino acids. The CDR3 nucleotides are TGTGCCAGTAGTATTCAGGACGGTCAGCCCCAGCATTTT. Residues: CASSIQDGQPQHF.

This chain connects TRBV19 to TRBJ2-7; TRBD2 is a possible D gene (5 bases). Between the trimmed V and J ends, which lost 8 bases and 2 bases, there was a span of 13 bases. The CDR3 is 13 residues long. CDR1 is LNHDA, CDR2 SQIVND, per germline (reference sequence). The CDR3 DNA reads TGTGCCAGTTCCCCGCGGAGGACCTACGAGCAGTACTTC. This gives the protein CASSPRRTYEQYF.

The chain couples TRBV4-1 to TRBJ1-4; TRBD1 might be the D (6 bases). Trimming removed 7 bases at V and 8 bases at J, with 26 bases between. This CDR3 comprises 17 residues. CDR1 and CDR2 (germline): MGHRA, YSYEKL. In DNA, the CDR3 is TGCGCCAGCACGTCCGGGACTCAGGGGCGCGTAGGGGAAAAACTGTTTTTT. Its protein is CASTSGTQGRVGEKLFF.

The chain carries TRBV5-6 and TRBJ2-7; D perhaps matches TRBD2 (6 bases). CDR3 length: 17 residues. Germline V gene lookup returns CDR1 SGHDT and CDR2 YYEEEE. V shed 4 bases and J shed 3 bases, with 23 bases lying between them. The CDR3 spells CASSPYSRLVGGYEQYF. Here the CDR3 DNA reads TGTGCCAGCAGCCCCTACTCCAGACTAGTAGGAGGCTACGAGCAGTACTTC.

The J gene is TRBJ1-2, the V gene TRBV29-1; TRBD1 might be the D (5 bases). The V and J ends lost 4 bases and 5 bases respectively, with 8 bases between them. This CDR3 is built from 11 residues. CDR1 and CDR2 (germline): SQVTM, ANQGSEA. The CDR3 protein is CSVADRYGYTF. CDR3 coding DNA: TGCAGCGTTGCAGACAGATATGGCTACACCTTC.

The rearrangement uses TRBV7-9 and TRBJ1-6; maybe TRBD1 (6 bases). Trimming took 10 bases from V and 6 from J, leaving 13 bases between them. CDR3 length: 13 amino acids. Germline CDR1 is SEHNR and CDR2 is FQNEAQ (reference sequence). CDR3 coding DNA: TGTGCCACCGAACAGGGACTTAATTCACCCCTCCACTTT. Its translation: CATEQGLNSPLHF.

V gene TRBV5-1 combines with J gene TRBJ1-4; a possible D gene is TRBD1 (6 bases). The CDR3 covers 19 residues. V dropped 2 bases and J dropped 0 bases, with 20 bases sitting between them. CDR1 and CDR2 from the germline V gene are SGHRS and YFSETQ. CDR3 sequence (DNA): TGCGCCAGCAGCTTATACAGGGTGGGAGACCTTGCAACTAATGAAAAACTGTTTTTT. It encodes CASSLYRVGDLATNEKLFF.

The V gene is TRBV10-3, the J gene TRBJ1-4; tentative D call: TRBD1 (5 bases). The CDR3 runs to 13 residues. Per the germline V gene, CDR1 is ENHRY and CDR2 is SYGVKD. V shed 3 bases and J shed 10 bases, with 12 bases lying between them. CDR3 nucleotide sequence: TGTGCCATCAGTGAAGCAGGGTTCGGAAAACTGTTTTTT. Translating gives CAISEAGFGKLFF.

CDR3 in amino acids: CASSLVEGNQPQHF. In DNA form, the CDR3 reads TGTGCCAGCAGCTTAGTAGAAGGGAATCAGCCCCAGCATTTT. The V and J genes are TRBV7-8 and TRBJ1-5; D ambiguous. The V end lost 1 base, the J end lost 4 bases, and 8 bases lay between the germline ends. Germline-derived CDR1 and CDR2 are SGHVS and FQNEAQ. This CDR3 has 14 amino acids.

The CDR3, as DNA: TGTGCCAGCAGCCCCCGGACAGGGAAAGGAAACACCATATATTTT. Translation gives CASSPRTGKGNTIYF. The rearrangement joins TRBV3-1 (or the pseudogene TRBV3-2) to TRBJ1-3, with 8 bases matching TRBD1. V gave up 4 bases and J gave up 4 bases; unmatched junction bases: 6. The CDR3 runs to 15 residues. Germline V gene data show CDR1 as LGHDT and CDR2 as YNNKEL (reference sequence).